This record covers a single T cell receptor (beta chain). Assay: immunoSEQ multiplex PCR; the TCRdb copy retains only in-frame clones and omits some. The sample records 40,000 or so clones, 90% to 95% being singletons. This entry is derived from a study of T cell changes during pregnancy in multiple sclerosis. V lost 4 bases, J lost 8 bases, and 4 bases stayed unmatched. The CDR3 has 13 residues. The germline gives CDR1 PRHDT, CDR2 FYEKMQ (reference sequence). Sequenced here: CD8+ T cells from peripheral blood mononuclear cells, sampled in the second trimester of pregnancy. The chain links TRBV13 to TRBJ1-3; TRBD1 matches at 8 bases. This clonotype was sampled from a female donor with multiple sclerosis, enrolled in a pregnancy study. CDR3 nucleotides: TGTGCCAGCAGCTCGGGACAGGTGGACACCATATATTTT. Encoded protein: CASSSGQVDTIYF. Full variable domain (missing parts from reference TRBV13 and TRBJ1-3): AAGVIQSPRHLIKEKRETATLKCYPIPRHDTVYWYQQGPGQDPQFLISFYEKMQSDKGSIPDRFSAQQFSDYHSELNMSSLELGDSALYFCASSSGQVDTIYFGEGSWLTVV.